This T cell receptor beta chain was sequenced for a study of neurological immune-mediated disorders. MiXCR, run by TCRdb on the 5' RACE reads, gives a single entry per CDR3 protein. This table holds 20,000 or so distinct CDR3 sequences, approximately 11% found once. The sample holds many counts of this clonotype. The sequencing sample was made of CD8+ T cells from blood. The receptor was derived from a woman aged 50 to 65 in good health.

The CDR3 DNA sequence: TGTGCCAGCAGCACGAGCTCCTACGAGCAGTACTTC. Translated, it gives CASSTSSYEQYF. V is TRBV7-2 and J is TRBJ2-7; unclear D gene. The CDR3 extends over 12 amino acids. Trimming left V 5 bases short and J 0 bases short, with 5 bases between. Germline CDR1 and CDR2: SGHTA and FQGNSA.